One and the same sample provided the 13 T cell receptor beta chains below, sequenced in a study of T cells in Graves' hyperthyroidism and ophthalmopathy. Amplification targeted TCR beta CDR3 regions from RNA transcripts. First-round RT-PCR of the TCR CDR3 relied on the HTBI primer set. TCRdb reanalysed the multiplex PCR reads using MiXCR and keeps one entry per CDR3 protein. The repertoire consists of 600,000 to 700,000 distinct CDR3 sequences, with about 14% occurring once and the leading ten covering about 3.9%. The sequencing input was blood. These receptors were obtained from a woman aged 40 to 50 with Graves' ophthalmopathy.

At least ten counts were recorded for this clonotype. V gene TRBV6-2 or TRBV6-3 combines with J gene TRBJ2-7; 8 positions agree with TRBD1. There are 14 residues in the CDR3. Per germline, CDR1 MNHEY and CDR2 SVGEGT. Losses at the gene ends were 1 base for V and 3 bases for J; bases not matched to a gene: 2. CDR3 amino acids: CASSYFGQGYEQYF. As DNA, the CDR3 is TGTGCCAGCAGTTACTTCGGACAGGGCTACGAGCAGTACTTC.

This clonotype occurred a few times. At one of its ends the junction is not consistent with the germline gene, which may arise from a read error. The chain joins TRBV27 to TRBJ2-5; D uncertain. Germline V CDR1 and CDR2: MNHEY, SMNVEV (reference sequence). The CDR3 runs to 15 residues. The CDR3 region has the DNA TGTGCCAGCAGCCCCTTGAGTGAGTTCCGAGAGACCCGGTACTTC. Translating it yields CASSPLSEFRETRYF.

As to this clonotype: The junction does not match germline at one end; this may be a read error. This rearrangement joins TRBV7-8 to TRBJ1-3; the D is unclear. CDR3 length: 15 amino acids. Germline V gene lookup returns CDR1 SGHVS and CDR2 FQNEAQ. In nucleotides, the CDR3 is TGTGCCAGCAGCTTAGATAGGGAGAGAGGAAGCACCATATATTTT. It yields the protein CASSLDRERGSTIYF.

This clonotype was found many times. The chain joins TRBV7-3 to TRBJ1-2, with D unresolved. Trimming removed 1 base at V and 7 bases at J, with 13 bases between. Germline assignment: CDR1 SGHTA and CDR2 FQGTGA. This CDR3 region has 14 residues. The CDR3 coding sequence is TGTGCCAGCAGCTTAAACAGCTGGTCGCCTGGCTACACCTTC. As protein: CASSLNSWSPGYTF.

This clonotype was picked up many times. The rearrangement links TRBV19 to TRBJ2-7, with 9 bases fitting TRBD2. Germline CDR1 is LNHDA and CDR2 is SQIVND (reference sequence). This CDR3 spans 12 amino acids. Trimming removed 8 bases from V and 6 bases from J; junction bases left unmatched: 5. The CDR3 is CASASGTAEQYF. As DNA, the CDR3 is TGTGCCAGTGCTAGCGGGACGGCCGAGCAGTACTTC.

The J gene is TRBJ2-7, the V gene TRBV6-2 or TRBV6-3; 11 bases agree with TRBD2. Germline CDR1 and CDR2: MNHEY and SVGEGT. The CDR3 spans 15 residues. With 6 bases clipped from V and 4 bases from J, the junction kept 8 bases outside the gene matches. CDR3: CASRLTSGSYYEQYF. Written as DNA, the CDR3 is TGTGCCAGCAGACTAACTAGCGGGAGTTATTACGAGCAGTACTTC.

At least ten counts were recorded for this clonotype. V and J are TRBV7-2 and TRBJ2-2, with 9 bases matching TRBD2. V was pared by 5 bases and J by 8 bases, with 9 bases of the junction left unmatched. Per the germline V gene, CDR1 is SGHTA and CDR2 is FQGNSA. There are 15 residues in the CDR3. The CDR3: CASSPAGGGSGELFF. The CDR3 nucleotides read TGTGCCAGCAGCCCAGCGGGAGGAGGGTCTGGGGAGCTGTTTTTT. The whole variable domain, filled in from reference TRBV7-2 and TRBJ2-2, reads GAGVSQSPSNKVTEKGKDVELRCDPISGHTALYWYRQSLGQGLEFLIYFQGNSAPDKSGLPSDRFSAERTGGSVSTLTIQRTQQEDSAVYLCASSPAGGGSGELFFGEGSRLTVL.

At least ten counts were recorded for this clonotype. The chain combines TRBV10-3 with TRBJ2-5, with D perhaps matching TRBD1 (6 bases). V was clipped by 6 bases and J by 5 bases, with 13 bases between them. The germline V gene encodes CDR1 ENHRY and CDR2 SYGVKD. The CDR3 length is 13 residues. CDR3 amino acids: CAISGQHAETQYF. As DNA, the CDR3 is TGTGCCATCAGCGGACAGCATGCGGAGACCCAGTACTTC.

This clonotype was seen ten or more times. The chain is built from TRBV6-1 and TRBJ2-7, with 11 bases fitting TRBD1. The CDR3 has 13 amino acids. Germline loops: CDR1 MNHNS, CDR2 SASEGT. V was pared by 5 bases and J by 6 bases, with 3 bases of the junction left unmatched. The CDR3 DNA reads TGTGCCAGCAGTAGAGGGACAGGGGGCGAGCAGTACTTC. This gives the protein CASSRGTGGEQYF.

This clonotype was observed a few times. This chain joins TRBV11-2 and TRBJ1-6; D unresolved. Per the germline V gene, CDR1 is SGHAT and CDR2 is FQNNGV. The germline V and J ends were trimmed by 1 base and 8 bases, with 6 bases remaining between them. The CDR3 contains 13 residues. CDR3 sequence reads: CASSLVSDSPLHF. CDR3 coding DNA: TGTGCCAGCAGCTTAGTTAGTGATTCACCCCTCCACTTT.

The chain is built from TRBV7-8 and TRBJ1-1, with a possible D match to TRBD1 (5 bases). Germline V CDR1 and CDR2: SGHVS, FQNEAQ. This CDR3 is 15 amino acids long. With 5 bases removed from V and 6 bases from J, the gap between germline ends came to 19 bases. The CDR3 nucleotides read TGTGCCAGCAGCCGAGGTTGGGCCAGGGCCCCTGAAGCTTTCTTT. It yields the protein CASSRGWARAPEAFF.

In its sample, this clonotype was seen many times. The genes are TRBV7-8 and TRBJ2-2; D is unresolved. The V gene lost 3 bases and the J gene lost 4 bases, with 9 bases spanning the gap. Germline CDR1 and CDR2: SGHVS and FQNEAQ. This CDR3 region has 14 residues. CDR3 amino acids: CASSFVQLTGELFF. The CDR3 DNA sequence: TGTGCCAGCAGCTTCGTTCAACTCACCGGGGAGCTGTTTTTT. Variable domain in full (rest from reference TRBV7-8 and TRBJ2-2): GAGVSQSPRYKVAKRGQDVALRCDPISGHVSLFWYQQALGQGPEFLTYFQNEAQLDKSGLPSDRFFAERPEGSVSTLKIQRTQQEDSAVYLCASSFVQLTGELFFGEGSRLTVL.

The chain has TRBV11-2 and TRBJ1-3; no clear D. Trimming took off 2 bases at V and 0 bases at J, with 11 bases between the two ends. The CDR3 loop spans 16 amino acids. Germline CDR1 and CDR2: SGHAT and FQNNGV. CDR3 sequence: CASSLPLGSSGNTIYF. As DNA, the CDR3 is TGTGCCAGCAGCTTACCCCTTGGCAGCTCTGGAAACACCATATATTTT.